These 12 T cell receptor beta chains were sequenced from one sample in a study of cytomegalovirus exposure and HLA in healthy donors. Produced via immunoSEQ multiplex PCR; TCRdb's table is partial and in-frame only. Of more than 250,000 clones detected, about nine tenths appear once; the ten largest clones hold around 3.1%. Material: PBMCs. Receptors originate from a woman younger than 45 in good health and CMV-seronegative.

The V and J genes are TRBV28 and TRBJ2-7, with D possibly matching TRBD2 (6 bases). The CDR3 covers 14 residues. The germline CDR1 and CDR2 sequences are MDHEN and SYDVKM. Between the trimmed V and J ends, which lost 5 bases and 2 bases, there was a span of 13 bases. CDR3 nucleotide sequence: TGTGCCAGCAGTCTCAGACTAGGGGCCTACGAGCAGTACTTC. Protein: CASSLRLGAYEQYF.

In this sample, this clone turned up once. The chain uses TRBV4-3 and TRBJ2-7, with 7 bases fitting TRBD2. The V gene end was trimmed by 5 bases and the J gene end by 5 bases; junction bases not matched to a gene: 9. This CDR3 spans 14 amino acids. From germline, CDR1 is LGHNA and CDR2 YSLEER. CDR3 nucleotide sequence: TGCGCCAGCAGCAGCCGGACTAGTACCGACGAGCAGTACTTC. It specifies CASSSRTSTDEQYF.

CDR3 in amino acids: CASSPQTYSYEQYF. CDR3 DNA: TGTGCCAGCAGCCCGCAGACGTACTCCTACGAGCAGTACTTC. The chain joins TRBV7-8 to TRBJ2-7; the D is unclear. From germline, CDR1 is SGHVS and CDR2 FQNEAQ. The CDR3 loop spans 14 amino acids. V lost 5 bases, J lost 0 bases, and 11 bases lay in between.

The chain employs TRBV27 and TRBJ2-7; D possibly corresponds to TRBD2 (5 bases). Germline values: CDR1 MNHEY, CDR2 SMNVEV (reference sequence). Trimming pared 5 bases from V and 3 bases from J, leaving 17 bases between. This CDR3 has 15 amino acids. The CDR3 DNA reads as TGTGCCAGCAGTCCACCCCGGCTAGCACGCTACGAGCAGTACTTC. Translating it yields CASSPPRLARYEQYF.

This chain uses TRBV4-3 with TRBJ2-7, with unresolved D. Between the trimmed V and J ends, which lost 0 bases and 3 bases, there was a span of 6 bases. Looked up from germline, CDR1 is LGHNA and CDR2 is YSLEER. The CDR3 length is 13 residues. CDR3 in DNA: TGCGCCAGCAGCCAAGATAGCTACTACGAGCAGTACTTC. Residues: CASSQDSYYEQYF.

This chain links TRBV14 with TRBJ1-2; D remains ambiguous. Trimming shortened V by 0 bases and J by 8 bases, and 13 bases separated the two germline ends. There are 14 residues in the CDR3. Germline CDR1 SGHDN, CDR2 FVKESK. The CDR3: CASSQDWNFGGYTF. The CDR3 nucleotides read TGTGCCAGCAGCCAAGATTGGAATTTCGGAGGCTACACCTTC.

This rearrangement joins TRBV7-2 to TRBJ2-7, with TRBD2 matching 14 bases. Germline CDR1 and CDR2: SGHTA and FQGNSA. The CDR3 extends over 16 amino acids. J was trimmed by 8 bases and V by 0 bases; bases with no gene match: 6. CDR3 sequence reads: CASSLAPRTSGRKQYF. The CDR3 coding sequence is TGTGCCAGCAGCTTAGCCCCACGGACTAGCGGGAGGAAGCAGTACTTC.

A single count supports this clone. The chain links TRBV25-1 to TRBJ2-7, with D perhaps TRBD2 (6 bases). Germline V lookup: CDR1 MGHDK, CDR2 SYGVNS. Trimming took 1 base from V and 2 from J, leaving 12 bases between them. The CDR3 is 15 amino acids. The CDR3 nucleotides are TGTGCCAGCAGTGAATCAGAGGGACTCCCCTACGAGCAGTACTTC. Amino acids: CASSESEGLPYEQYF.

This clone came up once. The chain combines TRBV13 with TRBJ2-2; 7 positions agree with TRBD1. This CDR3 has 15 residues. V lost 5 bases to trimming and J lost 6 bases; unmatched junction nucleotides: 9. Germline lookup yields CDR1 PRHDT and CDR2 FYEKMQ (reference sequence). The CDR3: CASSDTGVVSGELFF. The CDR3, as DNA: TGTGCCAGCAGCGATACAGGGGTGGTCTCCGGGGAGCTGTTTTTT.

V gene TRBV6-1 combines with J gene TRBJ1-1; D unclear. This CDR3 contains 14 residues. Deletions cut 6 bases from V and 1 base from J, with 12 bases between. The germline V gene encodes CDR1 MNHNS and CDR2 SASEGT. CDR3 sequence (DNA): TGTGCCAGCAGATTGGCGCGCGGGAACACTGAAGCTTTCTTT. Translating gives CASRLARGNTEAFF.

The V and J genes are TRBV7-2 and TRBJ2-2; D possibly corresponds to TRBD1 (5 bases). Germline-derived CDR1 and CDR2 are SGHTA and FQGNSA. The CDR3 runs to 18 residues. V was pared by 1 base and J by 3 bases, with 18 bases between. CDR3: CASSLGGFRVLDTGELFF. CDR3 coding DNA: TGTGCCAGCAGCTTAGGAGGCTTCAGGGTATTAGACACCGGGGAGCTGTTTTTT.

The CDR3 DNA reads TGTGCCAGCTGCAGGGGGTCAGAGACCCAGTACTTC. Its protein product is CASCRGSETQYF. The chain employs TRBV28 and TRBJ2-5; TRBD1 aligns across 7 bases. Germline CDR1 reads MDHEN; CDR2 reads SYDVKM. The CDR3 runs to 12 residues. J gave up 4 bases and V 8 bases, and 4 bases lay outside the gene matches. Variable domain in full (rest from reference TRBV28 and TRBJ2-5): DVKVTQSSRYLVKRTGEKVFLECVQDMDHENMFWYRQDPGLGLRLIYFSYDVKMKEKGDIPEGYSVSREKKERFSLILESASTNQTSMYLCASCRGSETQYFGPGTRLLVL.